Listed below are T cell receptor beta chains from one sample, sequenced in a study of shared clonotypes between healthy human individuals. Profiling relied on immunoSEQ multiplex PCR, and the TCRdb table lists in-frame clones only, not all of them. The sample records some 350,000 clones, about 74% being singletons. Input material: memory CD4+ T cells sorted from blood. Receptors were obtained from a man aged 25 to 40 in good health. The CDR3 runs from the conserved cysteine through the conserved F or W. A D gene is named only where the DNA matches it firmly. Where a row states a size, it is once, few, many or the class of an expanded clone; other rows omit it.

v_call,d_call,cdr3_length,j_call,clone_size,cdr3_nt,cdr3_aa
TRBV6-5,TRBD2,15,TRBJ2-5,NA,TGTGCCAGCAGTTACGGCGGACTAGCGCAAGGGACCCAGTACTTC,CASSYGGLAQGTQYF
TRBV9,NA,16,TRBJ2-2,NA,TGTGCCAGCAGCGTAGCCCCGAAAGGATACACCGGGGAGCTGTTTTTT,CASSVAPKGYTGELFF
TRBV7-9,NA,12,TRBJ1-5,NA,TGTGCCAGCAGCTCAGAAAGTAAGCCCCAGCATTTT,CASSSESKPQHF
TRBV6-1,TRBD1,15,TRBJ1-2,once,TGTGCCAGCAGTGTAGACAGGGGGGATTACTATGGCTACACCTTC,CASSVDRGDYYGYTF
TRBV9,NA,15,TRBJ1-1,many,TGTGCCAGCAGCGTAGGAGGGGCCGTGAACACTGAAGCTTTCTTT,CASSVGGAVNTEAFF
TRBV5-4,NA,15,TRBJ2-7,NA,TGTGCCAGCAGCTTGGCCTATCGTGGGAGCTACGAGCAGTACTTC,CASSLAYRGSYEQYF
TRBV28,NA,15,TRBJ2-7,once,TGTGCCAGCAGTCCCGCCGGGACGGCCTCGGGCGAGCAGTACTTC,CASSPAGTASGEQYF
TRBV11-1,TRBD2,16,TRBJ2-1,NA,TGTGCCAGCAGCAGAGGCAGCGGGATTGGGGACAATGAGCAGTTCTTC,CASSRGSGIGDNEQFF
TRBV5-4,TRBD1,14,TRBJ1-1,few,TGTGCCAGCAGCTCTAAAAGGGGGCTTGGTGAAGCTTTCTTT,CASSSKRGLGEAFF
TRBV6-6,TRBD2,14,TRBJ2-5,NA,TGTGCCAGCGGACCGACTAGCGGGCCAGAGACCCAGTACTTC,CASGPTSGPETQYF
TRBV5-6,NA,13,TRBJ2-7,NA,TGTGCCAGCAGCTTAGGGGTGCGGCTCGAGCAGTACTTC,CASSLGVRLEQYF
TRBV5-4,TRBD2,15,TRBJ2-1,NA,TGTGCCAGCAGCTTGAATGGGGGGGTCTACAATGAGCAGTTCTTC,CASSLNGGVYNEQFF
TRBV5-4,TRBD1,16,TRBJ1-1,few,TGTGCCAGCAGCCTAGACAGGGGCCTCCGGAACACTGAAGCTTTCTTT,CASSLDRGLRNTEAFF
TRBV21-1,NA,10,TRBJ2-1,NA,TGTGCCAGCAGCAAAAATGAGCAGTTCTTC,CASSKNEQFF
TRBV28,NA,13,TRBJ2-7,NA,TGTGCCAGCAGTCGATACAGCTCCTACGAGCAGTACTTC,CASSRYSSYEQYF
TRBV28,NA,12,TRBJ1-2,NA,TGTGCCAGCAGTTTTCTCCGCGTAGACTACACCTTC,CASSFLRVDYTF
TRBV25-1,NA,12,TRBJ2-1,NA,TGTGCCAGCAGTGGCAGGGAAATGAAGCAGTTCTTC,CASSGREMKQFF
TRBV5-4,NA,16,TRBJ2-1,NA,TGTGCCAGCAGCTTGTCAACCAGGGGCCGTTTCAATGAGCAGTTCTTC,CASSLSTRGRFNEQFF
TRBV5-1,NA,13,TRBJ1-1,many,TGCGCCAGCAGCTTGTGGGGGAACACTGAAGCTTTCTTT,CASSLWGNTEAFF
TRBV6-4,TRBD2,14,TRBJ2-1,few,TGTGCCAGCAGTGACGGGACTAGCGGGAGTGAGCAGTTCTTC,CASSDGTSGSEQFF
TRBV9,TRBD2,15,TRBJ2-3,NA,TGTGCCAGCAGCGTAGTAGCGGGATACACAGATACGCAGTATTTT,CASSVVAGYTDTQYF
TRBV18,NA,15,TRBJ2-5,NA,TGTGCCAGCTCACTTTCCTCGAGGGCCCAAGAGACCCAGTACTTC,CASSLSSRAQETQYF
TRBV18,NA,15,TRBJ1-2,NA,TGTGCCAGCTCACAGAGTTCCGGGAATAACTATGGCTACACCTTC,CASSQSSGNNYGYTF
TRBV6-1,NA,14,TRBJ2-7,NA,TGTGCCAGCAGTGCCCGGGAGCGCTCCTACGAGCAGTACTTC,CASSARERSYEQYF
TRBV5-5,NA,19,TRBJ2-3,NA,TGTGCCAGCAGCCAGCTTGGCCCCCGACAGCAGGGTACGGCAGATACGCAGTATTTT,CASSQLGPRQQGTADTQYF
TRBV5-5,NA,17,TRBJ2-3,NA,TGTGCCAGCAGCCTGGGACTGGCTCTCCCTAGCACAGATACGCAGTATTTT,CASSLGLALPSTDTQYF
TRBV2,TRBD1,14,TRBJ2-5,few,TGTGCCAGCAGTTATGACAGGGTCCAGGAGACCCAGTACTTC,CASSYDRVQETQYF
TRBV4-3,NA,17,TRBJ1-2,once,TGCGCCAGCAGCCAAAGGGAGAGGTGGGGCGAGAACTATGGCTACACCTTC,CASSQRERWGENYGYTF
TRBV5-1,NA,14,TRBJ2-4,NA,TGCGCCAGCAGCTTGGTGGCGGGGCAGGAAGCGAAGTACTTC,CASSLVAGQEAKYF
TRBV5-1,TRBD1,14,TRBJ1-4,NA,TGCGCCAGCAGCCCGGACAGGGCGTCCGAAAAACTGTTTTTT,CASSPDRASEKLFF
TRBV23-1,TRBD1,15,TRBJ1-2,NA,TGCGCCAGCAGTCAATCAGTAGGGGGCGGGTATGGCTACACCTTC,CASSQSVGGGYGYTF
TRBV28,TRBD2,20,TRBJ2-3,NA,TGTGCCAGCAGCAACCCGGGACTAGCGGGAGGGGGGTCTAGCACAGATACGCAGTATTTT,CASSNPGLAGGGSSTDTQYF
TRBV6-4,NA,15,TRBJ1-1,NA,TGTGCCAGCAAGCCGGATAGGGGGACGAACACTGAAGCTTTCTTT,CASKPDRGTNTEAFF
TRBV6-1,NA,10,TRBJ2-7,NA,TGTGCCAGCAGTGAAGCGAAGGGGCACTTC,CASSEAKGHF
TRBV5-1,NA,14,TRBJ2-7,NA,TGCGCCAGCAGTCACGGGACCGCCCCCTACGAGCAGTACTTC,CASSHGTAPYEQYF
TRBV10-1,TRBD2,16,TRBJ2-7,NA,TGCGCCAGCAGGAGACTAGCGGGAGGTCCCAACTACGAGCAGTACTTC,CASRRLAGGPNYEQYF
TRBV5-1,NA,18,TRBJ2-7,NA,TGCGCCAGCAGCTTGGGACCCTCCGACAGTGCCCGCTCCTACGAGCAGTACTTC,CASSLGPSDSARSYEQYF
TRBV7-9,NA,11,TRBJ1-1,few,TGTGCCAGCAGTCCGGGACCCCAAGCTTTCTTT,CASSPGPQAFF
TRBV5-5,NA,12,TRBJ2-3,NA,TGTGCCAGCAGCTTGGCTACAGATACGCAGTATTTT,CASSLATDTQYF
TRBV5-1,NA,13,TRBJ2-2,NA,TGCGCTAGCCAGCAGGAGCCCGCCGGGGAGCTGTTTTTT,CASQQEPAGELFF
TRBV19,NA,15,TRBJ2-2,NA,TGTGCCAGTATAAGGGACACGGCATATGACGGGGAGCTGTTTTTT,CASIRDTAYDGELFF
TRBV5-4,TRBD2,16,TRBJ2-3,many,TGTGCCAGCAGCTACAGAGCGGGAGTATTCACAGATACGCAGTATTTT,CASSYRAGVFTDTQYF
TRBV10-3,TRBD1,15,TRBJ2-5,once,TGTGCCATCGGATCCCAGACAGGGGACCAAGAGACCCAGTACTTC,CAIGSQTGDQETQYF
TRBV5-1,TRBD1,15,TRBJ2-7,NA,TGCGCCAGCAGCTTGGCCCCCGGACAGGCGAGCGAGCAGTACTTC,CASSLAPGQASEQYF
TRBV5-1,TRBD2,15,TRBJ2-1,NA,TGCGCCAGCAGGGCGCTAGCGGAATCCTACAATGAGCAGTTCTTC,CASRALAESYNEQFF
TRBV19,NA,13,TRBJ1-2,NA,TGTGCCAGTAGGAGAGGCGGACTCTTTGGCTACACCTTC,CASRRGGLFGYTF
TRBV2,NA,13,TRBJ2-1,NA,TGTGCCAGCACCCTAAGCTCCTACAATGAGCAGTTCTTC,CASTLSSYNEQFF
TRBV10-3,NA,15,TRBJ1-5,NA,TGTGCCATCAGTGATGGGCAGGGCCTCAATCAGCCCCAGCATTTT,CAISDGQGLNQPQHF
TRBV19,TRBD1,13,TRBJ1-5,NA,TGTGCCAGTAGTACAGGGGGGTTACAGCCCCAGCATTTT,CASSTGGLQPQHF
TRBV19,NA,12,TRBJ2-7,few,TGTGCCAGTAGTGTGAGCAGGGGCGAGCAGTACTTC,CASSVSRGEQYF
TRBV4-1,NA,13,TRBJ2-1,NA,TGCGCCAGCAGCCAGCAACGAATCGATGAGCAGTTCTTC,CASSQQRIDEQFF
TRBV7-9,NA,15,TRBJ1-1,NA,TGTGCCAGCAGCTTAATCGCAGGGGCCAACGCTGAAGCTTTCTTT,CASSLIAGANAEAFF
TRBV18,TRBD1,15,TRBJ1-2,NA,TGTGCCAGCTCACCCGACAGGGTAAGGGACTATGGCTACACCTTC,CASSPDRVRDYGYTF
TRBV19,TRBD1,14,TRBJ1-5,NA,TGTGCCAGCTCAGAACAGGGGACGGGTCAGCCCCAGCATTTT,CASSEQGTGQPQHF
TRBV9,NA,15,TRBJ2-1,many,TGTGCCAGCAGCGCCGATTCCCAAGCGGGCAATGAGCAGTTCTTC,CASSADSQAGNEQFF
TRBV7-7,TRBD1,13,TRBJ1-1,NA,TGTGCCAGCAGCTCCGACAGGGCCATTGAAGCTTTCTTT,CASSSDRAIEAFF
TRBV5-5,TRBD1,15,TRBJ1-2,few,TGTGCCAGCACCTGGGGGACAGGGGGCGAAAAGGGCTACACCTTC,CASTWGTGGEKGYTF
TRBV10-2,TRBD1,13,TRBJ2-4,few,TGCGCCAGCAGTGAGCGACAGGGCAACATTCAGTACTTC,CASSERQGNIQYF
TRBV11-2,TRBD2,16,TRBJ2-2,once,TGTGCCAGCAGCTTTTTGTTAGCGGGGGACACCGGGGAGCTGTTTTTT,CASSFLLAGDTGELFF
TRBV14,NA,13,TRBJ1-1,NA,TGTGCCAGCAGCCAAGCCGGGACAAGGGTGGCTTTCTTT,CASSQAGTRVAFF